This T cell receptor (beta chain) was profiled in a study of T cell repertoires in cytomegalovirus infection. Study details: Carrying CMV and the relevant HLA type showed in public TCR beta signatures. Study findings and constraints: Adding up the frequency of public TCR beta families identified people who carried CMV plus the relevant HLA.

Trimming shortened V by 1 base and J by 4 bases, and 20 bases separated the two germline ends. Per the germline V gene, CDR1 is LGHDT and CDR2 is YNNKEL (reference sequence). This CDR3 region has 18 residues. TCRdb reanalysed the reads using MiXCR and keeps one entry per CDR3 protein. The data hold fewer than 950,000 distinct CDR3 sequences, with approximately 30% observed a single time. Many counts were recorded for this clonotype. No antigen is known for it. The sequence was collected from a human donor in good health (CMV status not recorded). Some clones in this sample may be carry-over from other donors' samples. The rearrangement links TRBV3-1 to TRBJ2-1; the D is unclear. Material: cultured CD8+ T cells from PBMCs, obtained from culture after CMV antigen stimulation. The CDR3 protein is CASSQGPTHPDVYNEQFF. CDR3 DNA: TGTGCCAGCAGCCAAGGACCAACACACCCGGACGTGTACAATGAGCAGTTCTTC.